This T cell receptor beta chain is from a study of blood T cell repertoires in COVID-19 (dated by TCRdb to the early 2020s). About the investigation overall: Samples from collaborators originated in the United States, Italy and Spain and spanned both the acute and convalescent phases of COVID-19. The material from the prospective study consisted of cDNA or gDNA derived from T cells, B-cell-depleted T cells, or PBMCs. Subjects who had been exposed to COVID-19, were actively infected with it, or had recovered from it provided the deeply sampled blood TCRbeta repertoires that made up the dataset. The repertoires were released in a freely available public database meant as a resource for research on the immune response to SARS-CoV-2. Samples came from the ongoing ImmuneRACE study (first 160 participants) plus 1,254 subjects from 6 global collaborators. The sample metadata nearly always contained a de-identified subject ID, COVID-19 status, age in years and sex. HLA class I and class II types, where available, came from metadata supplied by the sample provider rather than from assay-based typing. On the study overall, not on this receptor specifically: Clinical and demographic metadata were provided uncurated, with the amount varying by source and participant.

This clone was seen just once. Its antigen is unknown. Base qualities were left out, and no much larger clone turns up one base away. Collaborating institutions collected whole blood in K2EDTA tubes following their own protocols. For TCRbeta analysis, collaborators shipped samples as frozen whole blood, isolated PBMCs, or DNA extracted from either of those sample types. TCRbeta CDR3 regions were amplified from genomic DNA by means of the immunoSEQ Assay, a bias-controlled multiplex PCR. In the paper's pipeline: Nucleated cell counts per sample were estimated from amplification of reference gene primers within the assay. To quantify the absolute abundance of each unique TCRbeta CDR3 rearrangement, sequence reads were collapsed and filtered. Productive Simpson clonality was computed per sample as the square root of Simpson's diversity index over productive rearrangements. The immuneACCESS repertoire file appears here via TCRdb, limited to in-frame rearrangements. These files lack a portion of the clones; in checked studies, under half of the deficit traces to unresolved V genes, and the cause of the others is not known. The V and J calls and clone size were taken over from that table, and D and trimming were inferred from the DNA. This sample comprises over 90,000 clones, just under 85% of them detected only once. Together, the top ten hold about a tenth of the sample.

The V and J ends are trimmed by 6 bases and 0 bases, leaving 15 bases between them. From the germline V gene (reference sequence), CDR1 is LNHDA and CDR2 is SQIVND. CDR3 length: 16 amino acids, cysteine to phenylalanine. The CDR3 DNA has 48 bases and is translated from base 1. The material sequenced was peripheral blood. Recombination joined TRBV19 with TRBJ1-5; the best D guess is TRBD1, with 6 bases matching. The sequence was obtained from a man aged 40-55 years with active or convalescent COVID-19. CDR3 reads: CASSGQLRYSNQPQHF. The base sequence is TGTGCCAGTAGCGGACAGCTTAGATATAGCAATCAGCCCCAGCATTTT.